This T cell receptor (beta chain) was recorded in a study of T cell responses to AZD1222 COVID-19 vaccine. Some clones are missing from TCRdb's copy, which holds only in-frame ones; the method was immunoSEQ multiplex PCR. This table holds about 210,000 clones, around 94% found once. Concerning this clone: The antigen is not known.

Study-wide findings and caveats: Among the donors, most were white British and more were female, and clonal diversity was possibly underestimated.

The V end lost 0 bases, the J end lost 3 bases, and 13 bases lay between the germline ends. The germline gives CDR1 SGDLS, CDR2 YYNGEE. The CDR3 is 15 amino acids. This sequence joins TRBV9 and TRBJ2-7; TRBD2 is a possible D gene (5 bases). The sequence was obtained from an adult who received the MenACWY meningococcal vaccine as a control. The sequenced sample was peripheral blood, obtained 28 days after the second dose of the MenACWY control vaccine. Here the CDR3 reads CASSVAGESRYEQYF. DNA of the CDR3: TGTGCCAGCAGCGTAGCCGGGGAGTCCCGCTACGAGCAGTACTTC.